The 22 T cell receptor beta chains below come from one sample, sequenced in a study of blood T cell repertoires in COVID-19. The repertoire was sequenced with immunoSEQ multiplex PCR; TCRdb's copy has only in-frame clones and lacks some. The sample lists 300,000 to 350,000 clones; over 70% were seen once. The material sequenced was PBMCs or T cells enriched from blood (not recorded which). All receptors come from a man aged 25 to 40 who had recovered from COVID-19.

J is TRBJ1-2 and V is TRBV27, with TRBD1 matching over 10 bases. The CDR3 has 13 amino acids. The ends lost 11 bases at V and 7 bases at J; junction bases unmatched: 10. CDR1 is MNHEY and CDR2 is SMNVEV in the germline V gene (reference sequence). The CDR3 DNA reads TGTGCCTCAATCCGACAGGGGGCCGGTGGCTACACCTTC. Its translation: CASIRQGAGGYTF.

The rearrangement joins TRBV5-3 to TRBJ1-2, with no clear D. TRBV5-3 is an ORF, and what it does is uncertain. The CDR3 is 17 amino acids. Trimming shortened V by 4 bases and J by 1 base, and 20 bases separated the two germline ends. CDR3 sequence (DNA): TGTGCCAGAAGCCCTCGTCCGGGGAAACTGGGTAACTATGGCTACACCTTC. Encoded protein: CARSPRPGKLGNYGYTF.

The chain recombines TRBV3-1 (or the pseudogene TRBV3-2) with TRBJ2-3; D uncertain. The length of the CDR3 is 16 residues. Germline assignment: CDR1 LGHDT and CDR2 YNNKEL (reference sequence). The V end lost 3 bases, the J end lost 3 bases, and 16 bases lay between the germline ends. CDR3 sequence (DNA): TGTGCCAGCAGCCACCCTAGTTTTGGTGTAACAGATACGCAGTATTTT. It codes for CASSHPSFGVTDTQYF.

This clone showed up just once. The rearrangement joins TRBV11-2 to TRBJ2-1, with D hard to call. Trimming stripped 1 base from V and 12 bases from J, with 10 bases between. The CDR3 consists of 12 residues. The germline CDR1 and CDR2 sequences are SGHAT and FQNNGV. The CDR3 coding sequence is TGTGCCAGCAGCTTAGGAGCGTTTGGGCAGTTCTTC. Translation gives CASSLGAFGQFF.

The chain has TRBV12-2 and TRBJ2-1; TRBD1 is taken as the D call from the table, unchecked against the DNA. TRBV12-2 is deemed a pseudogene. The CDR3 contains 15 residues. The CDR3 nucleotides read TGTGCAAGTCGCCTAGGATCGGACAGGGTTAATGAGCAGTTCTTC. Protein product: CASRLGSDRVNEQFF.

The sample holds a few counts of this clone. The gene calls are TRBV7-2 and TRBJ2-7, with a tentative D call TRBD2 (6 bases). V lost 2 bases to trimming and J lost 11 bases, with 22 bases between them. This CDR3 is built from 15 residues. From germline, CDR1 is SGHTA and CDR2 FQGNSA. DNA for the CDR3: TGTGCCAGCAGCTTAATGGCTAGCGCGAAACAAACAAAGTACTTC. This translates into CASSLMASAKQTKYF. Looking up the rest from reference TRBV7-2 and TRBJ2-7 gives the full variable domain: GAGVSQSPSNKVTEKGKDVELRCDPISGHTALYWYRQSLGQGLEFLIYFQGNSAPDKSGLPSDRFSAERTGGSVSTLTIQRTQQEDSAVYLCASSLMASAKQTKYFGPGTRLTVT.

This sequence joins TRBV5-4 and TRBJ2-6; D is uncertain. The length of the CDR3 is 15 residues. From germline, CDR1 is SGHNT and CDR2 YYREEE (reference sequence). Trimming stripped 4 bases from V and 0 bases from J, with 8 bases between. Here the CDR3 DNA reads TGTGCCAGCAGCACTTCCGCCTCTGGGGCCAACGTCCTGACTTTC. It is translated as CASSTSASGANVLTF.

The genes are TRBV10-3 and TRBJ2-2, with D perhaps TRBD1 (5 bases). The V and J ends lost 3 bases and 5 bases respectively, with 7 bases between them. Germline V CDR1 and CDR2: ENHRY, SYGVKD. The CDR3 contains 13 residues. CDR3: CAISDRATGELFF. The CDR3 coding sequence is TGTGCCATCAGTGACAGGGCGACCGGGGAGCTGTTTTTT.

The CDR3 DNA follows: TGTGCCAGCAATGCAGGGTTGAGCAATCAGCCCCAGCATTTT. Translating gives CASNAGLSNQPQHF. This sequence joins TRBV6-5 and TRBJ1-5; the D gene is possibly TRBD1 (5 bases). Looked up from germline, CDR1 is MNHEY and CDR2 is SVGAGI. V was pared by 7 bases and J by 1 base, with 11 bases between. This CDR3 has 14 amino acids.

The chain uses TRBV18 and TRBJ1-1, with TRBD1 matching 7 bases. CDR3 length: 13 amino acids. From germline, CDR1 is KGHSH and CDR2 LQKENI. J lost 5 bases, V lost 3 bases, and 3 bases had no gene match. The CDR3 here is CASSPRGLTEAFF. CDR3 in DNA: TGTGCCAGCTCACCTAGGGGGCTGACTGAAGCTTTCTTT.

The V call is TRBV4-2, the J call TRBJ2-7; D is unclear. Trimming took 1 base from V and 1 from J, leaving 8 bases between them. The CDR3 extends over 14 amino acids. Germline values: CDR1 LGHNA, CDR2 YNFKEQ. Here the CDR3 reads CASSQGGLSYEQYF. The CDR3 DNA reads as TGTGCCAGCAGCCAAGGCGGTTTGTCCTACGAGCAGTACTTC.

The chain joins TRBV2 to TRBJ2-7, with D tentatively TRBD2 (5 bases). CDR3 size: 15 residues. CDR1 SNHLY and CDR2 FYNNEI come from the germline V gene. V gave up 7 bases and J gave up 4 bases, with 20 bases separating them. The CDR3 reads CASINTADSTYEQYF. CDR3 DNA sequence: TGTGCCAGCATCAACACGGCGGACTCGACATACGAGCAGTACTTC.

CDR3 amino acids: CASSRTSGSDTQYF. CDR3 nucleotides: TGTGCCAGCAGCCGGACTAGCGGTTCAGATACGCAGTATTTT. The V gene is TRBV6-5, the J gene TRBJ2-3; TRBD2 matches at 10 bases. With V trimmed by 6 bases and J by 4 bases, 4 bases remained unmatched. Germline-derived CDR1 and CDR2 are MNHEY and SVGAGI. The CDR3 consists of 14 residues.

This chain connects TRBV2 to TRBJ2-2; D is perhaps TRBD1 (5 bases). V dropped 4 bases and J dropped 0 bases, with 9 bases sitting between them. This CDR3 is 15 amino acids long. Germline values: CDR1 SNHLY, CDR2 FYNNEI. The CDR3 loop is CASSGRATNTGELFF. The CDR3, as DNA: TGTGCCAGCAGTGGCAGGGCTACGAACACCGGGGAGCTGTTTTTT.

The V gene is TRBV19, the J gene TRBJ2-6, with 8 bases identical to TRBD1. The V and J ends lost 4 bases and 5 bases, in that order; junction bases with no gene match: 4. The CDR3 extends over 15 amino acids. Per the germline V gene, CDR1 is LNHDA and CDR2 is SQIVND (reference sequence). The DNA for the CDR3 is TGTGCCAGTAGTACAGGGGGCTTGTGGGCCAACGTCCTGACTTTC. Its translation: CASSTGGLWANVLTF.

The CDR3 nucleotides are TGTGCCCGCTCTGGGGCCAACGTCCTGACTTTC. Translated: CARSGANVLTF. The V call is TRBV30, the J call TRBJ2-6, with D uncertain. Germline loops: CDR1 GTSNPN, CDR2 SVGIG (reference sequence). V was cut by 8 bases and J by 0 bases, with 2 bases left in between. This CDR3 has 11 amino acids.

Here the CDR3 reads CASSLEVGATEAFF. CDR3 in DNA: TGCGCCAGCAGCTTGGAGGTGGGGGCCACTGAAGCTTTCTTT. The genes are TRBV5-1 and TRBJ1-1; maybe TRBD1 (6 bases). Trimming stripped 0 bases from V and 4 bases from J, with 10 bases between. Germline assignment: CDR1 SGHRS and CDR2 YFSETQ. CDR3 length: 14 amino acids.

The genes are TRBV19 and TRBJ1-5, with D possibly matching TRBD1 (6 bases). Looked up from germline, CDR1 is LNHDA and CDR2 is SQIVND (reference sequence). V was pared by 7 bases and J by 2 bases, with 18 bases between. This CDR3 region has 16 residues. DNA of the CDR3: TGTGCCAGTAACCCCCTACAGGGAAGAGGCAATCAGCCCCAGCATTTT. As protein: CASNPLQGRGNQPQHF.

This chain links TRBV10-3 with TRBJ2-7, with 11 positions matching TRBD1. The V segment lost 4 bases and the J segment 4 bases; nucleotides outside the gene matches: 6. The CDR3 extends over 15 amino acids. Germline V CDR1 and CDR2: ENHRY, SYGVKD. The CDR3 here is CAISGTGQGGYEQYF. The DNA of the CDR3 is TGTGCCATCAGTGGTACGGGACAGGGGGGATACGAGCAGTACTTC.

CDR3 DNA: TGTGCCAGCAGCGACAGGGACGAGCATATTTCACCCCTCCACTTT. Translation gives CASSDRDEHISPLHF. The rearrangement uses TRBV9 and TRBJ1-6; tentative D call: TRBD1 (6 bases). Trimming removed 3 bases from V and 9 bases from J, with 16 bases in between. In germline, CDR1 is SGDLS, CDR2 YYNGEE. The CDR3 totals 15 residues.

This chain joins TRBV5-4 and TRBJ2-7; D gene ambiguous. The ends were cut back, 4 bases at V and 1 base at J, with 9 bases in the middle. The CDR3 covers 13 residues. Germline V gene lookup returns CDR1 SGHNT and CDR2 YYREEE (reference sequence). The CDR3 loop is CASSPPRSYEQYF. The DNA for the CDR3 is TGTGCCAGCAGCCCCCCTAGATCCTACGAGCAGTACTTC.

This clone was recorded once. The V call is TRBV10-2, the J call TRBJ2-3, with 10 bases identical to TRBD1. The germline CDR1 and CDR2 sequences are WSHSY and SAAADI. Unmatched junction bases numbered 5, after V lost 6 bases and J lost 5 bases. The CDR3 sequence is 14 residues long. CDR3 bases: TGCGCCAGCAGGTGGGACAGGGGATTAGATACGCAGTATTTT. Residues: CASRWDRGLDTQYF.